The 15 T cell receptor beta chains below were found in one sample sequenced in a study of human T cells and chemical hapten exposure. MiXCR was run by TCRdb on the 5' RACE reads, yielding one entry per CDR3 protein. The table has 80,000 or so distinct CDR3 sequences, roughly 15% seen once. Unfractionated whole blood yielded total RNA. Source of these receptors: a female donor in good health.

This clonotype turned up a few times. V is TRBV6-2 or TRBV6-3 and J is TRBJ2-7, with 7 bases lining up with TRBD1. This CDR3 spans 15 amino acids. The V gene's germline CDR1 is MNHEY and CDR2 SVGEGT. V shed 0 bases and J 4 bases; nucleotides not matched to a gene: 6. DNA for the CDR3: TGTGCCAGCAGTTACTCAGAGGGGGCAGAATACGAGCAGTACTTC. Protein product: CASSYSEGAEYEQYF.

For the CDR3, the DNA is TGTGCCAGCAGTGAACAAAACAGCTTAACCTACGAGCAGTACTTC. Translating gives CASSEQNSLTYEQYF. The chain joins TRBV6-1 to TRBJ2-7; D remains unclear. V gave up 2 bases and J gave up 2 bases, with 13 bases separating them. The CDR3 sequence is 15 residues long. Looked up from germline, CDR1 is MNHNS and CDR2 is SASEGT.

This chain uses TRBV20-1 with TRBJ2-1, with a possible D match to TRBD1 (5 bases). Germline V gives CDR1 DFQATT, CDR2 SNEGSKA (reference sequence). The CDR3 is made up of 14 amino acids. V lost 0 bases and J 3 bases, leaving 9 bases between the germline ends. CDR3 DNA: TGCAGTGCTAGAGACAGGGTACTCTACAATGAGCAGTTCTTC. Amino acid sequence: CSARDRVLYNEQFF.

This clonotype came up a few times. This sequence joins TRBV6-5 and TRBJ1-1; perhaps TRBD1 as D (5 bases). V lost 2 bases and J 1 base, leaving 8 bases between the germline ends. This CDR3 is built from 14 residues. Germline V gene data show CDR1 as MNHEY and CDR2 as SVGAGI. The CDR3 sequence: CASSYGTENTEAFF. CDR3 DNA sequence: TGTGCCAGCAGTTACGGGACGGAGAACACTGAAGCTTTCTTT.

The chain combines TRBV7-9 with TRBJ2-1, with a possible D match to TRBD2 (5 bases). V gave up 5 bases and J gave up 7 bases, with 9 bases separating them. The CDR3 is made up of 12 amino acids. CDR1 SEHNR and CDR2 FQNEAQ come from the germline V gene (reference sequence). In nucleotides, the CDR3 is TGTGCCAGCAGCCGGACTGTTAATGAGCAGTTCTTC. Translation: CASSRTVNEQFF.

The sample holds many counts of this clonotype. The chain recombines TRBV7-2 with TRBJ2-7; 8 nucleotides line up with TRBD2. Germline V gene sequence: CDR1 SGHTA, CDR2 FQGNSA. V was clipped by 3 bases and J by 4 bases; unmatched bases: 5. This CDR3 region has 14 residues. In DNA, the CDR3 is TGTGCCAGCAGCTTTAGCGGGACTGGGTACGAGCAGTACTTC. As protein: CASSFSGTGYEQYF.

This clonotype counts as medium-sized (0.01 to 0.1%). The CDR3 here is CSARVPSGSYEQYF. CDR3 DNA sequence: TGCAGTGCTAGAGTCCCGAGCGGGAGCTACGAGCAGTACTTC. The chain employs TRBV20-1 and TRBJ2-7, with 8 bases fitting TRBD2. The CDR3 has 14 amino acids. V shed 1 base and J 3 bases; nucleotides not matched to a gene: 5. Per the germline V gene, CDR1 is DFQATT and CDR2 is SNEGSKA (reference sequence).

This clonotype was detected a few times. The CDR3 DNA is TGTGCCAGCAGCTTGAAAGACGGGACTAATGAAAAACTGTTTTTT. It codes for CASSLKDGTNEKLFF. The chain recombines TRBV5-4 with TRBJ1-4; unclear D gene. Germline-derived CDR1 and CDR2 are SGHNT and YYREEE (reference sequence). V gave up 1 base and J gave up 2 bases, with 9 bases separating them. The CDR3 length is 15 residues.

The chain has TRBV28 and TRBJ2-1; 8 positions agree with TRBD2. Per the germline V gene, CDR1 is MDHEN and CDR2 is SYDVKM. The CDR3 loop spans 15 amino acids. V was clipped by 7 bases and J by 4 bases; unmatched bases: 9. CDR3 loop: CASTPRLAGYNEQFF. CDR3 nucleotides: TGTGCCAGCACCCCCAGGCTAGCGGGTTACAATGAGCAGTTCTTC.

This clonotype was recorded a few times. The chain recombines TRBV12-3 or TRBV12-4 with TRBJ1-3; unclear D gene. The CDR3 runs to 13 residues. Trimming pared 5 bases from V and 0 bases from J, leaving 5 bases between. The CDR3 reads CASSPRSGNTIYF. The CDR3, as DNA: TGTGCCAGCAGTCCCCGCTCTGGAAACACCATATATTTT.

This clonotype was seen a handful of times. The chain uses TRBV6-2 or TRBV6-3 and TRBJ1-1, with D unresolved. Germline V gives CDR1 MNHEY, CDR2 SVGEGT. V gave up 2 bases and J gave up 5 bases, with 15 bases separating them. The CDR3 has 15 residues. The CDR3 loop is CASSYNQPGKTEAFF. In nucleotides, the CDR3 is TGTGCCAGCAGTTACAACCAGCCAGGAAAGACTGAAGCTTTCTTT.

This chain uses TRBV5-4 with TRBJ2-7, with TRBD1 matching over 7 bases. The J segment lost 0 bases and the V segment lost 4 bases, leaving 7 bases of the junction unmatched. CDR3 size: 15 residues. Germline values: CDR1 SGHNT, CDR2 YYREEE (reference sequence). The DNA of the CDR3 is TGTGCCAGCAGCCCAGACAGGGCGAGCTCCTACGAGCAGTACTTC. Protein product: CASSPDRASSYEQYF.

In its sample, this clonotype was seen many times. V and J are TRBV7-8 and TRBJ1-2; possibly TRBD1 for D (5 bases). Germline-derived CDR1 and CDR2 are SGHVS and FQNEAQ. Deletions cut 1 base from V and 4 bases from J, with 13 bases between. This CDR3 is built from 15 residues. In DNA, the CDR3 is TGTGCCAGCAGCTTAGGACAGTTGGGCGCCTATGGCTACACCTTC. Its translation is CASSLGQLGAYGYTF.

This clonotype was seen a handful of times. The chain is built from TRBV12-3 or TRBV12-4 and TRBJ1-1; possibly TRBD1 for D (5 bases). The CDR3 sequence is 15 residues long. Trimming left V 6 bases short and J 0 bases short, with 14 bases between. CDR3 in DNA: TGTGCCAGCAGACCCCGACAGTCGTTGAACACTGAAGCTTTCTTT. Translating it yields CASRPRQSLNTEAFF.

There are many counts of this clonotype. The chain combines TRBV30 with TRBJ1-6, with D perhaps TRBD1 (6 bases). CDR3 length: 15 residues. Germline V gives CDR1 GTSNPN, CDR2 SVGIG (reference sequence). Between the trimmed V and J ends, which lost 3 bases and 4 bases, there was a span of 13 bases. The CDR3 here is CAWSRPGHYNSPLHF. DNA of the CDR3: TGTGCCTGGAGCCGCCCGGGACATTATAATTCACCCCTCCACTTT.